This TCR beta chain comes out of a study of shared clonotypes between healthy human individuals. Across the whole study: Each donor contributed plates that comprised three CD4 naive, three CD4 memory, two CD8 naive and one CD8 memory.

This clone was detected only once. As yet, its antigen is unknown. The V gene end was trimmed by 2 bases and the J gene end by 4 bases; junction bases not matched to a gene: 7. Per the germline V gene, CDR1 is SGHRS and CDR2 is YFSETQ. The CDR3 spans 17 residues. Study conclusions and caveats: In contrast to clonotypes shared by all four donors, non-shared clonotypes had lower generation probabilities. The sharing of 4.5% to 6.5% of naive CD4 clonotypes was seen across a few donors.

Every subset's genomic DNA went evenly onto several immunoSEQ plates. The table came from immunoSEQ multiplex PCR; TCRdb's copy has only in-frame clones and leaves some out. The sample contains 2 million to 2.5 million clones, 85% to 95% of which appear only once. This receptor was obtained from a man younger than 30 in good health. Sequenced sample: naive CD4+ T cells sorted from blood. Noted subset: CD45RA+ positively selected. V and J are TRBV5-1 and TRBJ2-6; 9 nucleotides align to TRBD1. The CDR3 spells CASSFRTGASGANVLTF. Here the CDR3 DNA reads TGCGCCAGCAGCTTTAGGACAGGGGCAAGCGGGGCCAACGTCCTGACTTTC.